This T cell receptor (beta chain) stems from a study of immune evolution from preneoplasia to lung adenocarcinoma. Points from the study as a whole: Normal lung had highest clonality; later lesions appeared denser, more diverse.

Some clones are missing from TCRdb's copy, which holds only in-frame ones; the method was immunoSEQ multiplex PCR. The table includes 3,500 or so clones, 48% detected once. V lost 5 bases and J lost 4; bases outside the gene matches: 9. The CDR3 runs to 16 residues. Germline lookup yields CDR1 SEHNR and CDR2 FQNEAQ (reference sequence). As to this clone: The target antigen is unknown.

The V and J genes are TRBV7-9 and TRBJ2-7, with 12 nucleotides matching TRBD2. The source of this sequence is a person aged 50-59 years with lung adenocarcinoma. The sample taken for sequencing was FFPE normal lung tissue adjacent to the tumor. The CDR3 DNA sequence: TGTGCCAGCAGCGAGAACTCGGGACTAGCGGGTTACGAGCAGTACTTC. Translating it yields CASSENSGLAGYEQYF.